One and the same sample provided the 31 T cell receptor beta chains below, sequenced in a study of chemoradiotherapy in HPV16-positive cancers. Method: immunoSEQ multiplex PCR; TCRdb's copy keeps in-frame clones and lacks some. The profile shows tens of thousands of clones, 85% to 90% of them singletons. The sample was blood, taken from a patient who underwent chemoradiotherapy. Source of these receptors: a human donor with HPV-associated anogenital cancer.

The gene calls are TRBV6-1 and TRBJ1-2; D is undetermined. This CDR3 has 13 amino acids. CDR1 is MNHNS, CDR2 SASEGT, per germline. V lost 0 bases, J lost 8 bases, and 10 bases lay in between. CDR3 in DNA: TGTGCCAGCAGTGAAGCAGAAACGGGAGGCTACACCTTC. Translating it yields CASSEAETGGYTF.

This rearrangement joins TRBV6-4 to TRBJ2-2, with D maybe TRBD1 (6 bases). Germline V gene data show CDR1 as MRHNA and CDR2 as SNTAGT. Trimming removed 4 bases from V and 5 bases from J, with 8 bases in between. The CDR3 spans 13 residues. CDR3 in amino acids: CASSVGTTGELFF. In nucleotides, the CDR3 is TGTGCCAGCAGTGTGGGGACAACCGGGGAGCTGTTTTTT.

The chain employs TRBV6-5 and TRBJ1-1; D not resolved. V was cut by 10 bases and J by 4 bases, with 10 bases left in between. Germline CDR1 reads MNHEY; CDR2 reads SVGAGI. There are 11 residues in the CDR3. The CDR3 nucleotides are TGTGCCACCACCGGCGGCACTGAAGCTTTCTTT. Translated, it gives CATTGGTEAFF.

V usage is TRBV7-9 and J usage is TRBJ2-7; TRBD1 matches 10 bases. CDR3 length: 15 residues. Germline CDR1 SEHNR, CDR2 FQNEAQ (reference sequence). V shed 8 bases, J shed 4 bases, and the junction held 11 bases outside the gene matches. The CDR3 DNA reads TGTGCCAGCTGGGCAACCGGGACAGGGGTGTACGAGCAGTACTTC. Translated, it gives CASWATGTGVYEQYF. The whole variable domain, remainder taken from reference TRBV7-9 and TRBJ2-7, is DTGVSQNPRHKITKRGQNVTFRCDPISEHNRLYWYRQTLGQGPEFLTYFQNEAQLEKSRLLSDRFSAERPKGSFSTLEIQRTEQGDSAMYLCASWATGTGVYEQYFGPGTRLTVT.

This chain joins TRBV18 and TRBJ1-5; D remains unclear. CDR1 and CDR2 (germline): KGHSH, LQKENI. Trimming removed 2 bases from V and 0 bases from J, with 8 bases in between. This CDR3 has 15 amino acids. The CDR3 nucleotides read TGTGCCAGCTCACCAAACCGAAATAGCAATCAGCCCCAGCATTTT. Protein product: CASSPNRNSNQPQHF.

The chain links TRBV19 to TRBJ2-1; 8 bases match TRBD2. Trimming cost V 4 bases and J 2 bases; bases outside gene matches: 4. The CDR3 contains 15 residues. Looked up from germline, CDR1 is LNHDA and CDR2 is SQIVND (reference sequence). CDR3 coding DNA: TGTGCCAGTAGTACTTGGACTAGCCCCTACAATGAGCAGTTCTTC. Translated: CASSTWTSPYNEQFF.

The genes are TRBV5-6 and TRBJ2-1; 8 nucleotides align to TRBD2. The CDR3 consists of 13 residues. The germline V gene has CDR1 SGHDT and CDR2 YYEEEE. Trimming removed 4 bases from V and 9 bases from J; junction bases left unmatched: 6. This CDR3 reads CASSPVAGREQFF. The DNA for the CDR3 is TGTGCCAGCAGCCCCGTAGCGGGGCGTGAGCAGTTCTTC.

The chain uses TRBV11-3 and TRBJ2-2; D gene uncertain. CDR1 and CDR2 (germline): SGHNT, YENEEA. The CDR3 has 16 amino acids. The V end was cut by 1 base, the J end by 2 bases, with 11 bases between. CDR3 amino acids: CASSLVWGPNTGELFF. For the CDR3, the DNA is TGTGCCAGCAGCTTAGTCTGGGGTCCAAACACCGGGGAGCTGTTTTTT.

J is TRBJ1-3 and V is TRBV5-1; 7 nucleotides align to TRBD1. CDR1 is SGHRS and CDR2 is YFSETQ in the germline V gene. V gave up 0 bases and J gave up 2 bases; unmatched junction bases: 8. This CDR3 has 17 amino acids. The CDR3 loop reads CASSLGQGSFAGNTIYF. The CDR3 DNA reads TGCGCCAGCAGCTTGGGACAGGGTTCATTCGCTGGAAACACCATATATTTT.

This clone was found once. V gene TRBV5-6 combines with J gene TRBJ1-5; 7 nucleotides align to TRBD1. V was clipped by 4 bases and J by 1 base; unmatched bases: 8. In germline, CDR1 is SGHDT, CDR2 YYEEEE. This CDR3 has 16 amino acids. The CDR3 is CASSLDREISNQPQHF. CDR3 sequence (DNA): TGTGCCAGCAGCCTTGACAGGGAGATCAGCAATCAGCCCCAGCATTTT.

This clone was seen a handful of times. The chain recombines TRBV10-3 with TRBJ2-7; D is perhaps TRBD1 (5 bases). The CDR3 is made up of 15 amino acids. Trimming removed 2 bases at V and 0 bases at J, with 11 bases between. The germline V gene encodes CDR1 ENHRY and CDR2 SYGVKD. In DNA, the CDR3 is TGTGCCATCAGTGAGAGTCAGGACAACTCCTACGAGCAGTACTTC. It is translated as CAISESQDNSYEQYF.

The chain combines TRBV6-1 with TRBJ2-3, with TRBD1 as a possible D gene (6 bases). Looked up from germline, CDR1 is MNHNS and CDR2 is SASEGT. There are 15 residues in the CDR3. V lost 6 bases and J 1 base, leaving 14 bases between the germline ends. CDR3 amino acids: CASSSGVGGTDTQYF. In nucleotides, the CDR3 is TGTGCCAGCAGCTCAGGGGTTGGGGGCACAGATACGCAGTATTTT.

This rearrangement joins TRBV2 to TRBJ2-1; 8 bases match TRBD1. This CDR3 region has 15 residues. V trimming: 6 bases; J trimming: 3 bases; junction bases outside the gene matches: 7. The germline V gene has CDR1 SNHLY and CDR2 FYNNEI. The CDR3 loop reads CASRLQGGNYNEQFF. DNA of the CDR3: TGTGCCAGCAGACTACAGGGGGGTAACTACAATGAGCAGTTCTTC.

J is TRBJ1-1 and V is TRBV6-5; D is perhaps TRBD1 (6 bases). The CDR3 sequence is 15 residues long. V lost 0 bases, J lost 4 bases, and 12 bases lay in between. Germline V gene lookup returns CDR1 MNHEY and CDR2 SVGAGI. CDR3 region: CASSYSTGAVTEAFF. As DNA, the CDR3 is TGTGCCAGCAGTTACTCGACAGGAGCGGTCACTGAAGCTTTCTTT.

This clone was detected a few times. The chain carries TRBV28 and TRBJ1-2; maybe TRBD1 (5 bases). The V and J ends lost 8 bases and 10 bases respectively, with 17 bases between them. From germline, CDR1 is MDHEN and CDR2 SYDVKM. The CDR3 has 12 residues. In nucleotides, the CDR3 is TGTGCCAGCGTCGGGGACGCGTACGTCTACACCTTC. This gives the protein CASVGDAYVYTF.

This clone was detected once. J is TRBJ1-6 and V is TRBV14; possible D gene TRBD1, 6 bases. Germline CDR1 reads SGHDN; CDR2 reads FVKESK. The CDR3 loop spans 18 amino acids. The V end lost 3 bases, the J end lost 10 bases, and 25 bases lay between the germline ends. CDR3 DNA: TGTGCCAGCAGCCAGAAGGAGTCGTGGCAGGGGCCCAGATCACCCCTCCACTTT. This codes for CASSQKESWQGPRSPLHF.

The chain has TRBV9 and TRBJ2-7; tentatively, D is TRBD1 (7 bases). V was shortened by 4 bases and J by 0 bases, with 14 bases between the two germline ends. CDR1 and CDR2 (germline): SGDLS, YYNGEE. The CDR3 has 15 amino acids. The DNA of the CDR3 is TGTGCCAGCAGCTCGCGGGACAGCCTCTCCTACGAGCAGTACTTC. Amino acid sequence: CASSSRDSLSYEQYF.

The rearrangement links TRBV19 to TRBJ2-2; tentative D call: TRBD1 (5 bases). Looked up from germline, CDR1 is LNHDA and CDR2 is SQIVND (reference sequence). This CDR3 region has 12 residues. V was trimmed by 10 bases and J by 5 bases, leaving 11 bases between them. This chain's CDR3 is CAIRQNTGELFF. DNA of the CDR3: TGTGCCATCCGACAGAATACCGGGGAGCTGTTTTTT.

The rearrangement uses TRBV6-5 and TRBJ1-4; a possible D gene is TRBD1 (5 bases). From germline, CDR1 is MNHEY and CDR2 SVGAGI. CDR3 length: 14 amino acids. The V gene lost 7 bases and the J gene lost 4 bases, with 13 bases spanning the gap. The CDR3 here is CASKEGSGNEKLFF. The CDR3 DNA follows: TGTGCCAGCAAGGAGGGGTCGGGTAATGAAAAACTGTTTTTT.

The chain links TRBV11-2 to TRBJ1-2, with D unclear. V lost 1 base and J lost 7, with 19 bases in between. The CDR3 totals 16 residues. Germline-derived CDR1 and CDR2 are SGHAT and FQNNGV. The CDR3 sequence: CASSLGQSGLGGGYTF. In DNA form, the CDR3 reads TGTGCCAGCAGCTTAGGTCAGAGTGGGTTAGGTGGTGGCTACACCTTC.

V and J are TRBV18 and TRBJ2-3; 10 bases are shared with TRBD2. J gave up 0 bases and V 1 base, and 10 bases lay outside the gene matches. The CDR3 covers 19 residues. Germline assignment: CDR1 KGHSH and CDR2 LQKENI. The CDR3 sequence is CASSPRGASGGTSTDTQYF. The CDR3 DNA follows: TGTGCCAGCTCACCACGTGGGGCTAGCGGGGGAACTAGCACAGATACGCAGTATTTT.

The CDR3 sequence: CASSLERNQPQHF. The CDR3 DNA is TGTGCCAGCAGCTTGGAGCGCAATCAGCCCCAGCATTTT. The chain links TRBV5-5 to TRBJ1-5, with unresolved D. V was trimmed by 0 bases and J by 2 bases, leaving 3 bases between them. This CDR3 has 13 residues. Germline loops: CDR1 SGHKS, CDR2 YYEKEE (reference sequence).

The CDR3 DNA reads as TGTGCCAGCAGCGTAGAGCGGGGGGCAGATACGCAGTATTTT. Translating it yields CASSVERGADTQYF. This chain joins TRBV9 and TRBJ2-3; 9 bases map to TRBD2. The CDR3 runs 14 residues. J lost 4 bases, V lost 0 bases, and 0 bases had no gene match. Germline assignment: CDR1 SGDLS and CDR2 YYNGEE.

The rearrangement joins TRBV7-9 to TRBJ1-4, with D possibly being TRBD1 (6 bases). The CDR3 totals 15 residues. V lost 4 bases and J 5 bases, leaving 14 bases between the germline ends. Germline loops: CDR1 SEHNR, CDR2 FQNEAQ (reference sequence). CDR3 loop: CASSSSPQGNEKLFF. For the CDR3, the DNA is TGTGCCAGCAGCTCCTCCCCACAGGGAAATGAAAAACTGTTTTTT. The full variable domain, in which reference TRBV7-9 and TRBJ1-4 provide the parts outside the CDR3, is DTGVSQNPRHKITKRGQNVTFRCDPISEHNRLYWYRQTLGQGPEFLTYFQNEAQLEKSRLLSDRFSAERPKGSFSTLEIQRTEQGDSAMYLCASSSSPQGNEKLFFGSGTQLSVL.

The genes are TRBV19 and TRBJ2-7; D unresolved. This CDR3 is 14 amino acids long. V was cut by 3 bases and J by 3 bases, with 12 bases left in between. From germline, CDR1 is LNHDA and CDR2 SQIVND (reference sequence). CDR3 in amino acids: CASSINAAGYEQYF. The CDR3 DNA is TGTGCCAGTAGTATTAATGCCGCTGGCTACGAGCAGTACTTC. Drawing the rest from reference TRBV19 and TRBJ2-7, the complete variable domain is DGGITQSPKYLFRKEGQNVTLSCEQNLNHDAMYWYRQDPGQGLRLIYYSQIVNDFQKGDIAEGYSVSREKKESFPLTVTSAQKNPTAFYLCASSINAAGYEQYFGPGTRLTVT.

This sequence joins TRBV19 and TRBJ1-4; D call uncertain. CDR1 is LNHDA, CDR2 SQIVND, per germline (reference sequence). The length of the CDR3 is 17 residues. V lost 1 base, J lost 0 bases, and 12 bases lay in between. The CDR3 DNA reads as TGTGCCAGTAGTATAGGCGGGAAATTCGCAACTAATGAAAAACTGTTTTTT. It translates to CASSIGGKFATNEKLFF. Looking up the rest from reference TRBV19 and TRBJ1-4 gives the full variable domain: DGGITQSPKYLFRKEGQNVTLSCEQNLNHDAMYWYRQDPGQGLRLIYYSQIVNDFQKGDIAEGYSVSREKKESFPLTVTSAQKNPTAFYLCASSIGGKFATNEKLFFGSGTQLSVL.

This rearrangement joins TRBV5-6 to TRBJ1-3, with 7 bases aligning to TRBD1. The V and J ends lost 4 bases and 4 bases, in that order; junction bases with no gene match: 11. The germline V gene has CDR1 SGHDT and CDR2 YYEEEE. CDR3 length: 16 amino acids. CDR3 nucleotide sequence: TGTGCCAGCAGCGCAGTAGGACAGGCGTCCGGAAACACCATATATTTT. Its translation: CASSAVGQASGNTIYF.

V usage is TRBV2 and J usage is TRBJ2-3; the D gene could be TRBD1 or TRBD2 (5 bases each). This CDR3 spans 13 amino acids. CDR1 SNHLY and CDR2 FYNNEI come from the germline V gene. Trimming removed 6 bases at V and 0 bases at J, with 7 bases between. Written as DNA, the CDR3 is TGTGCCAGCAGCTGGGACAGCACAGATACGCAGTATTTT. Translating gives CASSWDSTDTQYF.

Of note for this clone: Other DNA sequences in this sample translate to the same CDR3. The CDR3 DNA reads as TGTGCCAGCAGCTTAGGCGGGGGGGAGACCCAGTACTTC. It codes for CASSLGGGETQYF. The chain combines TRBV7-8 with TRBJ2-5; 8 nucleotides align to TRBD2. CDR1 and CDR2 from the germline V gene are SGHVS and FQNEAQ. With V trimmed by 1 base and J by 5 bases, 0 bases remained unmatched. The CDR3 has 13 amino acids. The full variable domain, with the rest looked up from reference TRBV7-8 and TRBJ2-5, is GAGVSQSPRYKVAKRGQDVALRCDPISGHVSLFWYQQALGQGPEFLTYFQNEAQLDKSGLPSDRFFAERPEGSVSTLKIQRTQQEDSAVYLCASSLGGGETQYFGPGTRLLVL.

This clone was recorded a few times. The gene calls are TRBV5-8 and TRBJ2-1; 10 bases agree with TRBD1. The J segment lost 10 bases and the V segment lost 4 bases, leaving 8 bases of the junction unmatched. CDR3 size: 14 residues. Germline-derived CDR1 and CDR2 are SGHTS and YDEGEE. CDR3 protein: CASSPYSTGGEQFF. The DNA of the CDR3 is TGTGCCAGCAGCCCCTACTCGACAGGGGGCGAGCAGTTCTTC.

The chain combines TRBV28 with TRBJ1-2; D unresolved. The germline V gene has CDR1 MDHEN and CDR2 SYDVKM. This CDR3 contains 12 residues. The V end was cut by 7 bases, the J end by 2 bases, with 8 bases between. The CDR3 region has the DNA TGTGCCAGCATGAAACAGAACTATGGCTACACCTTC. Protein product: CASMKQNYGYTF.